This T cell receptor (beta chain) was sequenced for a study of regulatory T cells in long-lasting Graves disease. Points from the study as a whole: Owing to a sample size that was small, accuracy may have been reduced. Patients with persistent disease shared some 2,500 public clonotypes, outpacing the roughly 1,000 shared by new patients.

Described time point: newly diagnosed GD, antithyroid drugs for less than 3 months. TCR sequences were obtained from RNA taken from PBMCs. There are 15 residues in the CDR3. The germline gives CDR1 SEHNR, CDR2 FQNEAQ (reference sequence). Trimming pared 3 bases from V and 6 bases from J, leaving 18 bases between. This clonotype was observed at least ten times. Its antigen is undetermined. Both iRepertoire HTBI primers and Arm-PCR of CDR3 regions were used to build the TCR beta libraries. TCRdb independently ran MiXCR on the multiplex PCR reads; one entry per CDR3 protein. The sample includes 360,000 or so distinct CDR3 sequences, around 17% of them seen just once. These records were also assigned to another study, of T cells in Graves' hyperthyroidism and ophthalmopathy. In that study: Primed by the HTBI set, a first-round RT-PCR was run on the TCR CDR3. Ophthalmopathy was predicted by the model a median of roughly 6 months ahead of onset.

This specimen consisted of peripheral blood mononuclear cells (PBMCs), obtained at new diagnosis, from a patient treated with antithyroid drugs. The receptor was derived from a middle-aged man with Graves disease. The V gene is TRBV7-9, the J gene TRBJ2-7; D possibly matches TRBD1 or TRBD2 (5 bases each). The CDR3 coding sequence is TGTGCCAGCAGCTTTATGGCAGGGACCCTGGGCGAGCAGTACTTC. This encodes CASSFMAGTLGEQYF.